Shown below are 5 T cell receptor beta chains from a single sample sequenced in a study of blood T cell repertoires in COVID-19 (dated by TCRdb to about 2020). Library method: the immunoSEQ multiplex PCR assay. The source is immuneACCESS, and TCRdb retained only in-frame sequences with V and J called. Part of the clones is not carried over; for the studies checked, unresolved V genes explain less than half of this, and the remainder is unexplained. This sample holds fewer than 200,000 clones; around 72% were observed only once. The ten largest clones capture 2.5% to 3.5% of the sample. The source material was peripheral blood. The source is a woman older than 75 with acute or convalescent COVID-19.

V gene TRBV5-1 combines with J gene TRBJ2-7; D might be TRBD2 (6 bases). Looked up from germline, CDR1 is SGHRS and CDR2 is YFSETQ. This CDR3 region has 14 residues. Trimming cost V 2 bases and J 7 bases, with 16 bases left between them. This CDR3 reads CASSFGSGDREQYF. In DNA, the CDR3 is TGCGCCAGCAGCTTCGGATCGGGAGACAGAGAGCAGTACTTC.

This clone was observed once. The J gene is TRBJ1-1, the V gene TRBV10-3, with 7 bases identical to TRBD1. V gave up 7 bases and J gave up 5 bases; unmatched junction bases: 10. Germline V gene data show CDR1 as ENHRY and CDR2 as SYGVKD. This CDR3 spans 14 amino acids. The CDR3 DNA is TGTGCCATCAAAAAAGACAGGGAGAAGACTGAAGCTTTCTTT. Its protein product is CAIKKDREKTEAFF.

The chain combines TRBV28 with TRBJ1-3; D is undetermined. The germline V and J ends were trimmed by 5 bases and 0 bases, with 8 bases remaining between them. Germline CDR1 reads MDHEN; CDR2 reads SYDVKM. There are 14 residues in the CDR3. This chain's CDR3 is CASSQLLSGNTIYF. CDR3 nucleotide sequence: TGTGCCAGCAGTCAATTACTCTCTGGAAACACCATATATTTT. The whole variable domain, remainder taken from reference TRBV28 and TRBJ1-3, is DVKVTQSSRYLVKRTGEKVFLECVQDMDHENMFWYRQDPGLGLRLIYFSYDVKMKEKGDIPEGYSVSREKKERFSLILESASTNQTSMYLCASSQLLSGNTIYFGEGSWLTVV.

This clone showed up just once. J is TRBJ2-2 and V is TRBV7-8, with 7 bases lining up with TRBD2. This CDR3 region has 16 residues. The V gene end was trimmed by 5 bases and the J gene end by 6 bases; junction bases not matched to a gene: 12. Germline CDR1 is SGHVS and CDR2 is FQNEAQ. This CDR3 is CASSQWGRAAAGELFF. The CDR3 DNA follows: TGTGCCAGCAGCCAGTGGGGGAGGGCCGCCGCCGGGGAGCTGTTTTTT.

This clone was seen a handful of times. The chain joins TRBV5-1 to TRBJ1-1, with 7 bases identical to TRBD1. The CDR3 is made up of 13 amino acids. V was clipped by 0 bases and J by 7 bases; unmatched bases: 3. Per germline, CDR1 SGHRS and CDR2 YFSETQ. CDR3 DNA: TGCGCCAGCAGCTTGGGTCAGGGGGATGAAGCTTTCTTT. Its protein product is CASSLGQGDEAFF. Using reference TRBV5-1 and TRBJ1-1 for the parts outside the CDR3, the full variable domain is KAGVTQTPRYLIKTRGQQVTLSCSPISGHRSVSWYQQTPGQGLQFLFEYFSETQRNKGNFPGRFSGRQFSNSRSEMNVSTLELGDSALYLCASSLGQGDEAFFGQGTRLTVV.